This T cell receptor (beta chain) emerged from a study of human T cells and chemical hapten exposure. The study's findings and limits: Alopecia affecting every donor means their immune response may not match healthy people's.

Time point of the sample: pre-sensitization, week 0. Documented treatment: therapeutic diphenylcyclopropenone sensitization with weekly scalp DPC. Donation of samples came from alopecia patients who were 18 to 70 years old and suitable for DPC. The CDR3 loop spans 13 amino acids. CDR1 is SGHVS, CDR2 FNYEAQ, per germline. This clonotype was recorded once. Its antigen is currently unknown. This may arise from a read error, as a much more abundant clone is one base away. Each CDR3 protein gets one entry after TCRdb re-called the RACE reads with MiXCR. Of roughly 40,000 distinct CDR3 sequences in the sample, about 10% were seen once.

Sequencing used whole blood, obtained in connection with sensitization to the hapten diphenylcyclopropenone (DPC). The sequence was collected from a man aged 25-45 years with alopecia areata. Some clones in this sample may be carry-over from other donors' samples. The chain carries TRBV7-6 and TRBJ2-1; maybe TRBD1 (6 bases). CDR3 DNA: TGTGTCAGCAGCTCCAACAGGGACGATGAGCAGTTCTTC. The encoded protein is CVSSSNRDDEQFF.